Listed below are T cell receptor beta chains from one sample, sequenced in a study of T-cell reconstitution after alpha-beta-depleted transplantation in children. In TCRdb, the PCR reads were re-called with MiXCR into one record per CDR3 protein. The sample carries about 580,000 distinct CDR3 sequences, 25% to 30% recorded once. Sequencing used PBMCs, obtained before TCRalphabeta/CD19-depleted stem cell transplant. These receptors were obtained from a boy in the first two years of life with Wiskott-Aldrich syndrome, due to receive a stem cell transplant. The CDR3 runs from the conserved cysteine through the conserved F or W. The D gene is left open where the match is weak. Some rows have no size entry. The others give once, few or many, or a class for an expanded clone.

D gene: .
clone size: few
V gene: TRBV29-1
J gene: TRBJ2-1
CDR3 DNA: TGCAGCGTTGGACCAAGGGGGCAGTTCTTC
CDR3 protein: CSVGPRGQFF

D gene: .
clone size: few
V gene: TRBV29-1
J gene: TRBJ1-5
CDR3 DNA: TGCAGCGTTGTCCCGGGAGGGGATCAGCCCCAGCATTTT
CDR3 protein: CSVVPGGDQPQHF

D gene: .
clone size: .
V gene: TRBV20-1
J gene: TRBJ1-5
CDR3 DNA: TGCAGTGCTCCCGTACCGGGACGGGAGAATCAGCCCCAGCATTTT
CDR3 protein: CSAPVPGRENQPQHF

D gene: .
clone size: .
V gene: TRBV5-6
J gene: TRBJ2-1
CDR3 DNA: TGTGCCAGCAGCTCGTTGGACAGCGCTTACAATGAGCAGTTCTTC
CDR3 protein: CASSSLDSAYNEQFF

D gene: TRBD1
clone size: few
V gene: TRBV12-3/TRBV12-4
J gene: TRBJ2-7
CDR3 DNA: TGTGCCAGCAGTTCAGGACAGGGTGTCTACGAGCAGTACTTC
CDR3 protein: CASSSGQGVYEQYF

D gene: TRBD1
clone size: few
V gene: TRBV7-2
J gene: TRBJ1-2
CDR3 DNA: TGTGCCAGCAGCAGTAAGGGGGCGCGTGGCTACACCTTC
CDR3 protein: CASSSKGARGYTF

D gene: .
clone size: .
V gene: TRBV6-1
J gene: TRBJ2-1
CDR3 DNA: TGTGCCAGCAGGCTCAGCTCCTACAATGAGCAGTTCTTC
CDR3 protein: CASRLSSYNEQFF

D gene: TRBD1
clone size: .
V gene: TRBV6-1
J gene: TRBJ2-7
CDR3 DNA: TGTGCCAGCTGGACGACAGGGTTTAATGAGCAGTACTTC
CDR3 protein: CASWTTGFNEQYF

D gene: .
clone size: .
V gene: TRBV11-1
J gene: TRBJ2-7
CDR3 DNA: TGTGCCAGCAGCCCACCGGACGGCTACGAGCAGTACTTC
CDR3 protein: CASSPPDGYEQYF

D gene: .
clone size: few
V gene: TRBV6-1
J gene: TRBJ2-4
CDR3 DNA: TGTGCCAGCACAGGGCAGCGGGCCCCAGAGGACATTCAGTACTTC
CDR3 protein: CASTGQRAPEDIQYF

D gene: .
clone size: few
V gene: TRBV2
J gene: TRBJ1-2
CDR3 DNA: TGTGCCAGCATGGCCAGGGTATACTATGGCTACACCTTC
CDR3 protein: CASMARVYYGYTF